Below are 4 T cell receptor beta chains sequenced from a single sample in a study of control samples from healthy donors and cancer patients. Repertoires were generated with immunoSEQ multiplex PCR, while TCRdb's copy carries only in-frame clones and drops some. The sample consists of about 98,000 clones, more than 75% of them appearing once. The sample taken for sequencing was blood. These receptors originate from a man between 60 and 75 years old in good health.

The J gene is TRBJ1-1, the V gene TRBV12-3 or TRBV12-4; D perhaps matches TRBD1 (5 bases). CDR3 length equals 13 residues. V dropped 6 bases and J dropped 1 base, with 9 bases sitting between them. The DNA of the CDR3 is TGTGCCAGCAGGGGGACGGAGAACACTGAAGCTTTCTTT. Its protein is CASRGTENTEAFF.

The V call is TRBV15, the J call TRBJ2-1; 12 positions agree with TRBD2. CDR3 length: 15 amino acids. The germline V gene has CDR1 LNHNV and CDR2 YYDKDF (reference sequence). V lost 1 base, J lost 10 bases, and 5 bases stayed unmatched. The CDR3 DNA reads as TGTGCCACCAGCAGAGCTAGCGGGAGGGCGGGGGAGCAGTTCTTC. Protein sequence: CATSRASGRAGEQFF.

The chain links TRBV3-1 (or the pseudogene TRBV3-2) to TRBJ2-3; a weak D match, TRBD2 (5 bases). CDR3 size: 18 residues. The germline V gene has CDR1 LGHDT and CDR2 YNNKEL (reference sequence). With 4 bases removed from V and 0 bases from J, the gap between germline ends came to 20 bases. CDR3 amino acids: CASSLRLGQRGSTDTQYF. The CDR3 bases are TGTGCCAGCAGCCTAAGACTGGGCCAGCGAGGGAGCACAGATACGCAGTATTTT.

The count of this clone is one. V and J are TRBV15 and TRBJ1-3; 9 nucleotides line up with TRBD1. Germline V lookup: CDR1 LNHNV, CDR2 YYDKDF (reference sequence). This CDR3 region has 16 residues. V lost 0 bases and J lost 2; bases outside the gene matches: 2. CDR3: CATSREGTGTGNTIYF. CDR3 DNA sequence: TGTGCCACCAGCAGAGAGGGGACAGGGACTGGAAACACCATATATTTT.